This T cell receptor (beta chain) was captured by sequencing in a study of T-cell reconstitution after alpha-beta-depleted transplantation in children. The CDR3 is 13 amino acids. The V end lost 4 bases, the J end lost 6 bases, and 10 bases lay between the germline ends. The V gene's germline CDR1 is SGHRS and CDR2 YFSETQ. The authors prepared the TCRbeta library with unique molecular identifiers. MiXCR, run by TCRdb on the PCR reads, gives a single entry per CDR3 protein. The sample has around 370,000 distinct CDR3 sequences; 10% to 13% are singletons. This chain links TRBV5-1 with TRBJ2-2, with D unclear. The material was PBMCs from the stem cell graft donor, obtained from the stem cell graft. This sequence was found in a human donor who donated a stem cell graft to a child with acute lymphoblastic leukemia. In DNA form, the CDR3 reads TGCGCCAGCAGCCTGAATGGGTCCGGGGAGCTGTTTTTT. This gives the protein CASSLNGSGELFF.